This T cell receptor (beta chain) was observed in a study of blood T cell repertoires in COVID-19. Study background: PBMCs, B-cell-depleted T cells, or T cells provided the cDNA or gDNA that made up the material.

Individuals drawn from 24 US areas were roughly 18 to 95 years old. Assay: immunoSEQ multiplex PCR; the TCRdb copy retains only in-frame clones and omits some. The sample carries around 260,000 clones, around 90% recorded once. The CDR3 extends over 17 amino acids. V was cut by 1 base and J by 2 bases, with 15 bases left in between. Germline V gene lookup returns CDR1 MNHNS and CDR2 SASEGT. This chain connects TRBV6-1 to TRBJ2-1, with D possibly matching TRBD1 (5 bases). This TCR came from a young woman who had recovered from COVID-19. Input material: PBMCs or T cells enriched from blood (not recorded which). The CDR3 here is CASSEVLRQGTYNEQFF. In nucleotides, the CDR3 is TGTGCCAGCAGTGAAGTCTTGCGCCAGGGTACCTACAATGAGCAGTTCTTC.